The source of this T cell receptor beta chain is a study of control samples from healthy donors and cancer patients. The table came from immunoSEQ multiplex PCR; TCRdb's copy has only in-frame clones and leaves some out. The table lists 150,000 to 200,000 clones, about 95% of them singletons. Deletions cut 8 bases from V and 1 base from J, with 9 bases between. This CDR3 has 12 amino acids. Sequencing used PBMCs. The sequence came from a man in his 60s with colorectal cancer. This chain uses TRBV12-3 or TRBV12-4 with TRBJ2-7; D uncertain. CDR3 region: CASGASSYEQYF. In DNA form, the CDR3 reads TGTGCCAGCGGTGCCAGTTCCTACGAGCAGTACTTC.